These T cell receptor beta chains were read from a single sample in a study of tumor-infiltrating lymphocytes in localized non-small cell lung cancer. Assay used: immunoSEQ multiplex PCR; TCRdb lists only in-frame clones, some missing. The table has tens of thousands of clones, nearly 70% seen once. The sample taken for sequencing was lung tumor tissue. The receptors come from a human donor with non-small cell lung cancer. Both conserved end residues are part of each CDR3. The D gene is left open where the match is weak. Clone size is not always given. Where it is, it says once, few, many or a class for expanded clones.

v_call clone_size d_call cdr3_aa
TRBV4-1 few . CASSWDGTGELFF
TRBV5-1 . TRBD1 CASRGQANTGELFF
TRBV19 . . CASSRGLNEQFF
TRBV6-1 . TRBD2 CASSSSGGYEQYF
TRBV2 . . CASSEATVNTEAFF
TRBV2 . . CASSESTGPGTAFF
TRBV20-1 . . CRGGRKTEAFF
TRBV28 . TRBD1 CGTGNGETQYF
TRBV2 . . CASSEERPLQETQYF
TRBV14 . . CASSRDAGLQYF
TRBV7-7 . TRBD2 CASSPSGTSVETQYF
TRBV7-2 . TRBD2 CASSPGASGRSGELFF